Below, 31 T cell receptor beta chains from the same sample are listed, as sequenced in a study of regulatory T cells in long-lasting Graves disease. As for time point: newly diagnosed GD, antithyroid drugs for less than 3 months. PBMC-derived RNA was used for the TCR library. Relying on iRepertoire HTBI primers and Arm-PCR of CDR3 regions, the team built TCR beta libraries. TCRdb passed the multiplex PCR reads through MiXCR, listing each CDR3 protein once. The sample includes a few hundred thousand distinct CDR3 sequences, 14% of them seen just once. This sample was shared with a second study, whose subject was T cells in Graves' hyperthyroidism and ophthalmopathy.

This material consisted of peripheral blood mononuclear cells (PBMCs), taken at new diagnosis, from a patient treated with antithyroid drugs. The receptors were gathered from a woman in her forties or fifties with Graves disease.

Notes on this clonotype: A clone one base away is much larger, so this may be a read error. The gene calls are TRBV6-1 and TRBJ2-1; D is possibly TRBD2 (6 bases). The germline V gene encodes CDR1 MNHNS and CDR2 SASEGT. Trimming removed 5 bases from V and 13 bases from J, with 18 bases in between. The CDR3 runs to 13 residues. The CDR3 sequence is CASSRTVRETQFF. The CDR3, as DNA: TGTGCCAGCAGTAGAACCGTCCGGGAGACCCAGTTCTTC.

There are many counts of this clonotype. The chain couples TRBV6-1 to TRBJ2-5; tentative D call: TRBD1 (6 bases). CDR3 length: 12 amino acids. Germline lookup yields CDR1 MNHNS and CDR2 SASEGT. The CDR3 protein is CVSQGPVGTQYF. Written as DNA, the CDR3 is TGTGTATCCCAGGGGCCAGTAGGGACCCAGTACTTC.

The V call is TRBV19, the J call TRBJ2-7; no clear D. CDR1 is LNHDA, CDR2 SQIVND, per germline (reference sequence). V was pared by 3 bases and J by 2 bases, with 8 bases between. The CDR3 consists of 13 residues. As DNA, the CDR3 is TGTGCCAGTAGTATGGTACTCGCCTACGAGCAGTACTTC. Amino acids: CASSMVLAYEQYF.

This chain joins TRBV3-1 and TRBJ1-5; a possible D gene is TRBD1 (5 bases). The CDR3 is made up of 15 amino acids. With 3 bases removed from V and 3 bases from J, the gap between germline ends came to 12 bases. Germline CDR1 reads LGHDT; CDR2 reads YNNKEL (reference sequence). In DNA form, the CDR3 reads TGTGCCAGCAGCCAGGGGACTCATTACAATCAGCCCCAGCATTTT. The encoded protein is CASSQGTHYNQPQHF. The full variable domain, rest sourced from reference TRBV3-1 and TRBJ1-5, is DTAVSQTPKYLVTQMGNDKSIKCEQNLGHDTMYWYKQDSKKFLKIMFSYNNKELIINETVPNRFSPKSPDKAHLNLHINSLELGDSAVYFCASSQGTHYNQPQHFGDGTRLSIL.

This clonotype was seen repeatedly, ten times or more. The rearrangement uses TRBV6-5 and TRBJ1-5; 8 nucleotides line up with TRBD1. The germline gives CDR1 MNHEY, CDR2 SVGAGI. The CDR3 contains 14 residues. V lost 2 bases and J lost 5; bases outside the gene matches: 2. Here the CDR3 reads CASSYQGADQPQHF. The DNA for the CDR3 is TGTGCCAGCAGTTACCAGGGGGCGGATCAGCCCCAGCATTTT.

The chain recombines TRBV4-2 with TRBJ1-1; D is possibly TRBD1 (5 bases). CDR1 LGHNA and CDR2 YNFKEQ come from the germline V gene. V dropped 3 bases and J dropped 8 bases, with 16 bases sitting between them. This CDR3 has 14 amino acids. This chain's CDR3 is CASSQISRDAEAFF. DNA for the CDR3: TGTGCCAGCAGCCAGATTTCCAGGGATGCGGAAGCTTTCTTT.

The sample holds a few counts of this clonotype. V is TRBV7-6 and J is TRBJ2-3; 8 nucleotides agree with TRBD2. The V gene end was trimmed by 1 base and the J gene end by 4 bases; junction bases not matched to a gene: 4. The CDR3 spans 15 residues. CDR1 SGHVS and CDR2 FNYEAQ come from the germline V gene. CDR3 in DNA: TGTGCCAGCAGCTTAGATGGACTAGCTTCAGATACGCAGTATTTT. It specifies CASSLDGLASDTQYF.

The chain employs TRBV7-2 and TRBJ2-1; TRBD2 agrees at 9 bases. The CDR3 extends over 16 amino acids. The ends lost 1 base at V and 5 bases at J; junction bases unmatched: 6. Per germline, CDR1 SGHTA and CDR2 FQGNSA. The CDR3 nucleotides read TGTGCCAGCAGCTTAGATGCGGGAGGGTCCCACAATGAGCAGTTCTTC. This codes for CASSLDAGGSHNEQFF.

This clonotype was detected many times. This rearrangement joins TRBV27 to TRBJ2-7; D gene ambiguous. Trimming removed 5 bases from V and 5 bases from J, with 13 bases in between. The CDR3 spans 13 residues. Germline-derived CDR1 and CDR2 are MNHEY and SMNVEV (reference sequence). The CDR3 DNA is TGTGCCAGCAGTCTAGGAAGGTTCAACGAGCAGTACTTC. Amino acids: CASSLGRFNEQYF.

The chain is built from TRBV20-1 and TRBJ2-7, with 8 bases aligning to TRBD2. V dropped 0 bases and J dropped 4; count of bases not matched to a gene: 5. Germline CDR1 DFQATT, CDR2 SNEGSKA (reference sequence). This CDR3 region has 14 residues. The CDR3 loop reads CSARDPSGSYEQYF. The CDR3 DNA reads as TGCAGTGCTAGAGATCCAAGCGGGAGTTACGAGCAGTACTTC.

In its sample, this clonotype was seen many times. CDR3: CSASGSNEQFF. CDR3 sequence (DNA): TGCAGTGCTAGCGGGAGCAATGAGCAGTTCTTC. The V and J genes are TRBV20-1 and TRBJ2-1; D is perhaps TRBD2 (6 bases). Germline values: CDR1 DFQATT, CDR2 SNEGSKA (reference sequence). The CDR3 consists of 11 residues. Trimming shortened V by 3 bases and J by 6 bases, and 6 bases separated the two germline ends.

The chain is built from TRBV18 and TRBJ2-1, with 10 nucleotides matching TRBD2. CDR1 is KGHSH, CDR2 LQKENI, per germline. With 0 bases clipped from V and 7 bases from J, the junction kept 12 bases outside the gene matches. The CDR3 is 18 residues long. The CDR3 loop is CASSPPKTSGIGVNEQFF. The CDR3 DNA reads TGTGCCAGCTCACCACCGAAAACTAGCGGGATCGGGGTTAATGAGCAGTTCTTC.

This clonotype was counted a few times. Just one base apart from a much larger clone, this may be a read error. As the CDR3 is not closed by the conserved phenylalanine or tryptophan, this likely results from a read error. The gene calls are TRBV6-2 or TRBV6-3 and TRBJ1-1; D possibly corresponds to TRBD1 (6 bases). Trimming stripped 5 bases from V and 0 bases from J, with 16 bases between. Germline CDR1 MNHEY, CDR2 SVGEGT. The CDR3 has 16 amino acids. The CDR3 here is CASSEGGRGLNTEAFL. Written as DNA, the CDR3 is TGTGCCAGCAGTGAAGGAGGCAGGGGATTGAACACTGAAGCTTTCTTA.

This clonotype was seen a handful of times. The missing conserved phenylalanine or tryptophan at the end of this CDR3 makes a read error likely. The limits of the CDR3 on the DNA are not certain, so only TCRdb's listed CDR3 is given. This CDR3 reads CASSPPGRVETRYS. J is TRBJ2-5 and V is TRBV18; TRBD1, the D gene given by the table, was not confirmed from the DNA. The germline V gene encodes CDR1 KGHSH and CDR2 LQKENI. The CDR3 is 14 residues long, ends included.

This clonotype was seen repeatedly, ten times or more. V usage is TRBV7-9 and J usage is TRBJ2-3, with 9 nucleotides matching TRBD2. With V trimmed by 6 bases and J by 3 bases, 1 base remained unmatched. This CDR3 is built from 13 residues. Germline V CDR1 and CDR2: SEHNR, FQNEAQ (reference sequence). For the CDR3, the DNA is TGTGCCAGCAGTAGCGGGAGTACAGATACGCAGTATTTT. Translating gives CASSSGSTDTQYF.

The chain combines TRBV9 with TRBJ1-3; no definite D call. There are 15 residues in the CDR3. V was shortened by 1 base and J by 0 bases, with 8 bases between the two germline ends. Germline-derived CDR1 and CDR2 are SGDLS and YYNGEE. The DNA of the CDR3 is TGTGCCAGCAGCGTAAGTTGGAACTCTGGAAACACCATATATTTT. Its protein product is CASSVSWNSGNTIYF.

Ten or more counts support this clonotype. The rearrangement links TRBV7-9 to TRBJ2-7; 8 positions agree with TRBD2. The V gene end was trimmed by 5 bases and the J gene end by 1 base; junction bases not matched to a gene: 7. Germline assignment: CDR1 SEHNR and CDR2 FQNEAQ (reference sequence). The CDR3 loop spans 15 amino acids. CDR3 sequence: CASSDSGGVSYEQYF. The CDR3 DNA reads as TGTGCCAGCAGCGATTCGGGGGGGGTGTCCTACGAGCAGTACTTC. The full variable domain, in which reference TRBV7-9 and TRBJ2-7 provide the parts outside the CDR3, is DTGVSQNPRHKITKRGQNVTFRCDPISEHNRLYWYRQTLGQGPEFLTYFQNEAQLEKSRLLSDRFSAERPKGSFSTLEIQRTEQGDSAMYLCASSDSGGVSYEQYFGPGTRLTVT.

This clonotype was seen a handful of times. The chain links TRBV18 to TRBJ2-5; 7 bases are a match to TRBD1. V dropped 5 bases and J dropped 1; count of bases not matched to a gene: 4. CDR1 KGHSH and CDR2 LQKENI come from the germline V gene. The CDR3 is made up of 14 amino acids. CDR3 coding DNA: TGTGCCAGCTCAGGCCGGACAGGCCAAGAGACCCAGTACTTC. It translates to CASSGRTGQETQYF.

This clonotype was seen ten or more times. The chain employs TRBV28 and TRBJ2-4, with 7 nucleotides matching TRBD2. Germline V gene sequence: CDR1 MDHEN, CDR2 SYDVKM. The CDR3 has 16 amino acids. V lost 3 bases, J lost 6 bases, and 11 bases stayed unmatched. The DNA for the CDR3 is TGTGCCAGCAGTTTCTTTTTCGCGGGAGCGGGAAACATTCAGTACTTC. Its protein product is CASSFFFAGAGNIQYF.

This clonotype was seen a single time. J is TRBJ2-1 and V is TRBV19; 7 bases fit TRBD2. The DNA end is a closer match to TRBJ2-5, so the J assignment may be wrong. The CDR3 length is 12 residues. CDR1 is LNHDA and CDR2 is SQIVND in the germline V gene (reference sequence). For the CDR3, the DNA is TGTGCCAACAGCGGGGTACAAGAGACCCAGTACTTC. Protein product: CANSGVQETQYF.

This clonotype came up a few times. This chain joins TRBV10-3 and TRBJ1-1, with D maybe TRBD1 (6 bases). Germline CDR1 ENHRY, CDR2 SYGVKD. The length of the CDR3 is 16 residues. V gave up 4 bases and J gave up 1 base, with 16 bases separating them. The CDR3 nucleotides read TGTGCCATCAGTGGGGGGCAGGGCGCAGGGAACACTGAAGCTTTCTTT. The encoded protein is CAISGGQGAGNTEAFF.

This chain connects TRBV30 to TRBJ2-1; D is ambiguous. Germline V gives CDR1 GTSNPN, CDR2 SVGIG (reference sequence). The CDR3 sequence is 12 residues long. Deletions cut 3 bases from V and 7 bases from J, with 10 bases between. CDR3 sequence reads: CAWSAGQNEQFF. In DNA form, the CDR3 reads TGTGCCTGGAGCGCAGGCCAGAATGAGCAGTTCTTC.

DNA of the CDR3: TGTGCCAGCAGCGCCGACAGGGGTGTCTACGAGCAGTACTTC. Translation gives CASSADRGVYEQYF. The V and J genes are TRBV7-9 and TRBJ2-7; 8 bases align to TRBD1. J gave up 3 bases and V 5 bases, and 6 bases lay outside the gene matches. Germline CDR1 and CDR2: SEHNR and FQNEAQ (reference sequence). The CDR3 runs 14 residues.

V and J are TRBV6-1 and TRBJ1-2; 9 bases fit TRBD1. Germline CDR1 is MNHNS and CDR2 is SASEGT. V dropped 5 bases and J dropped 4; count of bases not matched to a gene: 2. There are 13 residues in the CDR3. This chain's CDR3 is CASSTGQGYGYTF. The CDR3 DNA is TGTGCCAGCAGTACGGGACAGGGCTATGGCTACACCTTC.

This clonotype has just a few counts. The chain employs TRBV7-2 and TRBJ1-3; D ambiguous. Trimming took 1 base from V and 0 from J, leaving 7 bases between them. The CDR3 contains 15 residues. CDR1 and CDR2 (germline): SGHTA, FQGNSA. DNA of the CDR3: TGTGCCAGCAGCTTAGTTCTGTTCTCTGGAAACACCATATATTTT. It translates to CASSLVLFSGNTIYF.

This clonotype appeared many times. The rearrangement joins TRBV27 to TRBJ2-7, with TRBD2 identical over 14 bases. Losses at the gene ends were 4 bases for V and 6 bases for J; bases not matched to a gene: 8. The CDR3 extends over 16 amino acids. The germline V gene encodes CDR1 MNHEY and CDR2 SMNVEV (reference sequence). The CDR3 sequence: CASSSRTSGRRREQYF. The CDR3 nucleotides read TGTGCCAGCAGTTCCAGGACTAGCGGGAGGCGTCGCGAGCAGTACTTC.

This clonotype was picked up many times. The chain uses TRBV20-1 and TRBJ2-3; 8 bases match TRBD1. The J segment lost 2 bases and the V segment lost 0 bases, leaving 1 base of the junction unmatched. This CDR3 spans 14 amino acids. Germline values: CDR1 DFQATT, CDR2 SNEGSKA (reference sequence). The CDR3 sequence is CSARDQGATDTQYF. The CDR3 bases are TGCAGTGCTAGAGATCAGGGGGCCACAGATACGCAGTATTTT.

This clonotype was seen a handful of times. The chain couples TRBV6-2 or TRBV6-3 to TRBJ2-5; 11 nucleotides agree with TRBD2. With 4 bases clipped from V and 1 base from J, the junction kept 5 bases outside the gene matches. Germline loops: CDR1 MNHEY, CDR2 SVGEGT. This CDR3 comprises 16 residues. CDR3 DNA sequence: TGTGCCAGCAGTTCGGGACTAGCGGAGCTCCAAGAGACCCAGTACTTC. Protein product: CASSSGLAELQETQYF.

This clonotype occurred a few times. The chain couples TRBV9 to TRBJ2-6; no clear D gene. CDR1 and CDR2 (germline): SGDLS, YYNGEE. This CDR3 region has 16 residues. The V end was cut by 3 bases, the J end by 4 bases, with 14 bases between. The DNA of the CDR3 is TGTGCCAGCAGCGAGCACGACCATGCGGGGGCCAACGTCCTGACTTTC. Residues: CASSEHDHAGANVLTF.

This clonotype has ten or more counts. The genes are TRBV28 and TRBJ2-4; a weak D match, TRBD1 (6 bases). This CDR3 region has 15 residues. CDR1 and CDR2 from the germline V gene are MDHEN and SYDVKM. Trimming cost V 5 bases and J 13 bases, with 24 bases left between them. This chain's CDR3 is CASSTQGTGETSQYF. In DNA, the CDR3 is TGTGCCAGCAGTACACAGGGCACCGGGGAAACATCCCAGTACTTC.

This clonotype was seen many times. One end of the junction fails to match germline, which may point to a read error. The chain recombines TRBV5-1 with TRBJ1-5, with a possible D match to TRBD1 (6 bases). The CDR3 covers 13 residues. Per germline, CDR1 SGHRS and CDR2 YFSETQ. CDR3 nucleotide sequence: TGTGCCAGCAGCTTAGAGGGGGTTCAGCCCCAGCATTTT. This gives the protein CASSLEGVQPQHF.